This record concerns one T cell receptor beta chain sequence. What it binds is not known. CDR3 length equals 16 residues. V was pared by 3 bases and J by 2 bases, with 7 bases of the junction left unmatched. The V gene's germline CDR1 is PRHDT and CDR2 FYEKMQ (reference sequence). The starting material, graft tissue, was processed to release intraepithelial and lamina propria lymphocytes. Assay used: immunoSEQ multiplex PCR; TCRdb lists only in-frame clones, some missing. The profile shows about 22,000 clones, around 78% of them singletons. These data originate in a study of graft-versus-host responses after intestinal transplantation. About the research overall: Each recipient received anti-thymocyte globulin induction, then tacrolimus and steroids for 2 to 3 years. Study results and limitations: The authors found GvH clones in recipient marrow, some appearing first in ileum or blood. Patients with graft-donor T cell macrochimerism had high graft-versus-host to host-versus-graft clonal ratios in allografts.

The sequence was obtained from a human patient who received an intestinal transplant, so some T cells may come from the graft donor. The chain links TRBV13 to TRBJ2-5; 9 bases agree with TRBD1. The sample here was ileum tissue, taken 12 days after intestinal transplant. The CDR3 reads CASSFSPGQGQETQYF. In DNA, the CDR3 is TGTGCCAGCAGCTTCAGCCCGGGACAGGGACAAGAGACCCAGTACTTC.